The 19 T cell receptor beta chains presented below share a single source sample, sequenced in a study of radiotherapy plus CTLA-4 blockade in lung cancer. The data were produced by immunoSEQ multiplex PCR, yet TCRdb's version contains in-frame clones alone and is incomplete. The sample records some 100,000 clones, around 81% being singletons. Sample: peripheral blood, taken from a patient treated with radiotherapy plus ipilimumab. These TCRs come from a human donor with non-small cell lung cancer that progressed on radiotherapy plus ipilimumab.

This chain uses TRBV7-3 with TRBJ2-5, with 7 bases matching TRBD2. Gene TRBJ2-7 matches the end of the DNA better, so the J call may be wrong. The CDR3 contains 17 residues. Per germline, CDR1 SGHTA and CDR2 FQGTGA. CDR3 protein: CASTPCCERTSKYEQYF. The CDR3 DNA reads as TGTGCCAGCACCCCTTGTTGTGAGCGGACTAGTAAATACGAGCAGTACTTC.

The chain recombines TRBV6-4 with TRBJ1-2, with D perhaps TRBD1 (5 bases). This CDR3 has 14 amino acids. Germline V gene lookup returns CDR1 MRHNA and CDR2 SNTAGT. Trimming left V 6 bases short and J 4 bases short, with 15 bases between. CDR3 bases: TGTGCCAGCAGCGCCTTTGGGGGGTCCTATGGCTACACCTTC. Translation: CASSAFGGSYGYTF.

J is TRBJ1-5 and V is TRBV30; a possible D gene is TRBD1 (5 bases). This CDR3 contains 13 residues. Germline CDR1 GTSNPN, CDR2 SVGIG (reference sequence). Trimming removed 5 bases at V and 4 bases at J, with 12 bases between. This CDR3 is CAWAQQVNQPQHF. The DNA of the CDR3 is TGTGCCTGGGCACAACAGGTTAATCAGCCCCAGCATTTT.

This CDR3 reads CASSQERQGAPLHF. The CDR3, as DNA: TGTGCCAGCAGCCAGGAGCGACAGGGAGCACCCCTCCACTTT. The chain carries TRBV4-2 and TRBJ1-6; the match to TRBD1 covers 7 bases. The CDR3 runs 14 residues. From germline, CDR1 is LGHNA and CDR2 YNFKEQ. The trim removed 3 bases at V and 11 bases at J, leaving 7 bases unmatched.

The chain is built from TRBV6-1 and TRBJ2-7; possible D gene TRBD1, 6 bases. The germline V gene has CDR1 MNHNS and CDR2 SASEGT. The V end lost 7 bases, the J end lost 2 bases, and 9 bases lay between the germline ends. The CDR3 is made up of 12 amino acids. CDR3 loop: CASTRGPYEQYF. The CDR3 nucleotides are TGTGCCAGCACCAGGGGTCCCTACGAGCAGTACTTC.

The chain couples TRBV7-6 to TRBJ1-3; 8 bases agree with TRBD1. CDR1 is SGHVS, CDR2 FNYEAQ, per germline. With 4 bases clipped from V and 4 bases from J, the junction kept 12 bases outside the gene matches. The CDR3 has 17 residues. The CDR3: CASSSQGQGLGGNTIYF. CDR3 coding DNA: TGTGCCAGCAGCTCCCAAGGACAGGGCCTAGGGGGAAACACCATATATTTT.

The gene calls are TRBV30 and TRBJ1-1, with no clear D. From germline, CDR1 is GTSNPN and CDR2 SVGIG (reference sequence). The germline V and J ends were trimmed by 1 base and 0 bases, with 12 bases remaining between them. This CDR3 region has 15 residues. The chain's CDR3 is CAWSGFGKMNTEAFF. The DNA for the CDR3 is TGTGCCTGGAGTGGATTCGGGAAGATGAACACTGAAGCTTTCTTT.

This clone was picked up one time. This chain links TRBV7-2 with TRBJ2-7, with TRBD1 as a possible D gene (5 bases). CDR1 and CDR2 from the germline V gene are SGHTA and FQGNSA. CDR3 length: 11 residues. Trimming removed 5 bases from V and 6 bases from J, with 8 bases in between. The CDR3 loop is CASSRGGEQYF. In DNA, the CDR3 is TGTGCCAGCAGCAGGGGTGGCGAGCAGTACTTC.

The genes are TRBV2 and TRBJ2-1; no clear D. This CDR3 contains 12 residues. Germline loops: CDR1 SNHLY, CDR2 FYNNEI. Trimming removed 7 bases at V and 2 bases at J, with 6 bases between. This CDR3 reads CASTAAYNEQFF. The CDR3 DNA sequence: TGTGCCAGCACCGCGGCCTACAATGAGCAGTTCTTC.

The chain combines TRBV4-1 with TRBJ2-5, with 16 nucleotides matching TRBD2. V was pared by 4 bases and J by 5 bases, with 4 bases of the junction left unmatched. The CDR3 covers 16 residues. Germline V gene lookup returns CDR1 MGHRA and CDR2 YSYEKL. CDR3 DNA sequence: TGCGCCAGCAGCCGAGGGGGACTAGCGGGGGGGGAGACCCAGTACTTC. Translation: CASSRGGLAGGETQYF.

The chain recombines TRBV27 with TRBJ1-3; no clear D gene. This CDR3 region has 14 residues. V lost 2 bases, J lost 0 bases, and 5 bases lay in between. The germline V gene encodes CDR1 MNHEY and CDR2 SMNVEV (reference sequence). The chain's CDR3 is CASSLQGSGNTIYF. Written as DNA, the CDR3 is TGTGCCAGCAGTTTACAAGGCTCTGGAAACACCATATATTTT.

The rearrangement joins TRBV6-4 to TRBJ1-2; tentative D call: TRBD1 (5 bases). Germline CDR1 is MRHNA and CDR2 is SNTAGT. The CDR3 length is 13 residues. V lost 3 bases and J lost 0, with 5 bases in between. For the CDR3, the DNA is TGTGCCAGCAGTGAGGGGGCTAACTATGGCTACACCTTC. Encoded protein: CASSEGANYGYTF.

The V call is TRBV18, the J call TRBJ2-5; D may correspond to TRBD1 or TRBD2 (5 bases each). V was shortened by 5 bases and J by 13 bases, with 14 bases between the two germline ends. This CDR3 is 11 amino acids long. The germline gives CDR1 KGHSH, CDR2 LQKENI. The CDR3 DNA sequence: TGTGCCAGCTCAGGTCCGGGGCTCCGGTACTTC. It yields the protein CASSGPGLRYF.

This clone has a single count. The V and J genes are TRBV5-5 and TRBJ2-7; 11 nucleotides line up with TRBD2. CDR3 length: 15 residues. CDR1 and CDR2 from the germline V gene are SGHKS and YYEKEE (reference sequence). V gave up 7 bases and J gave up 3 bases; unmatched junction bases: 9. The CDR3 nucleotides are TGTGCCAGCTCAAAAACCGGGACTAGCGGCTACGAGCAGTACTTC. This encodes CASSKTGTSGYEQYF.

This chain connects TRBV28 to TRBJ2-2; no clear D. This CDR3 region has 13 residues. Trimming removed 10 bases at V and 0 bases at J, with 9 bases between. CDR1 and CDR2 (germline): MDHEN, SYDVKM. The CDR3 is CAIRAANTGELFF. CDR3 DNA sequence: TGTGCCATCCGGGCTGCGAACACCGGGGAGCTGTTTTTT.

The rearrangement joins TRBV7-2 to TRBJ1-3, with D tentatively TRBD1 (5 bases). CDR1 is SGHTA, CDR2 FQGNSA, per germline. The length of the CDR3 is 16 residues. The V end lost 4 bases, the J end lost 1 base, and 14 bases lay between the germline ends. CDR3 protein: CASSYDLTGSGNTIYF. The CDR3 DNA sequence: TGTGCCAGCAGCTACGATCTAACAGGATCTGGAAACACCATATATTTT.

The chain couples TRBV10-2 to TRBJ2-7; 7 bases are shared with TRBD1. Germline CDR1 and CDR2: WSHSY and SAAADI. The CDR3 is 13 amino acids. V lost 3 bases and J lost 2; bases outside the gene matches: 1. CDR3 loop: CASSEDRAYEQYF. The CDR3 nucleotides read TGCGCCAGCAGTGAAGACAGGGCCTACGAGCAGTACTTC.

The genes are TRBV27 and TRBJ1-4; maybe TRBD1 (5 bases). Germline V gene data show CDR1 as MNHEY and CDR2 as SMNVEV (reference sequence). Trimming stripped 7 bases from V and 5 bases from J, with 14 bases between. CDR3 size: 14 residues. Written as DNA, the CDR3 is TGTGCCAGCACCAAGAGGCGGGGGAATGAAAAACTGTTTTTT. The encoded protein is CASTKRRGNEKLFF.

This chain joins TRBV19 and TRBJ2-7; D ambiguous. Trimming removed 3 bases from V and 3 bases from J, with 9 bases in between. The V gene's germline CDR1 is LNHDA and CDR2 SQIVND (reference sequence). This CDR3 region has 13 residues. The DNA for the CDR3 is TGTGCCAGTAGTATCTTGGGGAACTACGAGCAGTACTTC. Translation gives CASSILGNYEQYF.